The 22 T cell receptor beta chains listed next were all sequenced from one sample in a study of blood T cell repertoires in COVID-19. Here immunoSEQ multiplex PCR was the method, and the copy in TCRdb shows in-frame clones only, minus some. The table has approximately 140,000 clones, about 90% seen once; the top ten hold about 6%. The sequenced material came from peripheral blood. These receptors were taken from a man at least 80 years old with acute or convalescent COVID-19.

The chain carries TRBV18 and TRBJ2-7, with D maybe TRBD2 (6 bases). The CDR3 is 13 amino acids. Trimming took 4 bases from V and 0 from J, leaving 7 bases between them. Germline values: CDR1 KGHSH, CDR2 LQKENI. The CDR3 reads CASSRGDSYEQYF. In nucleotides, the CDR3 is TGTGCCAGCTCACGCGGGGACTCCTACGAGCAGTACTTC.

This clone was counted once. This CDR3 reads CASSYSRSGANVLTF. The CDR3 DNA follows: TGTGCCAGCAGTTACTCCCGCTCTGGGGCCAACGTCCTGACTTTC. This sequence joins TRBV6-5 and TRBJ2-6; no definite D call. CDR3 length: 15 amino acids. Germline V CDR1 and CDR2: MNHEY, SVGAGI. V was trimmed by 0 bases and J by 0 bases, leaving 3 bases between them.

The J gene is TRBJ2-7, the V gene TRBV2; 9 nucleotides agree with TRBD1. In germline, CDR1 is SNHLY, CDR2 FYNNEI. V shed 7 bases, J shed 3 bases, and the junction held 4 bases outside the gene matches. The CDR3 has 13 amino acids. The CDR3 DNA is TGTGCCAGCAAGACGGGACAGGGCTACGAGCAGTACTTC. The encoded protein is CASKTGQGYEQYF.

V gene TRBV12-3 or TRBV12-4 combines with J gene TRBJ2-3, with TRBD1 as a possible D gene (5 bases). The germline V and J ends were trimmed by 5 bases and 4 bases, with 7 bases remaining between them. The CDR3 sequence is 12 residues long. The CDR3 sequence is CASSVRADTQYF. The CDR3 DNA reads TGTGCCAGCAGTGTCAGGGCAGATACGCAGTATTTT.

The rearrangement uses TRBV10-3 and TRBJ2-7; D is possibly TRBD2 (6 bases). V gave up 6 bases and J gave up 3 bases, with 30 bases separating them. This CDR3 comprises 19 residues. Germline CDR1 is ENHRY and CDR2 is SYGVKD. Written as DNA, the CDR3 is TGTGCCATCAGCGATTCCCCCGCCGGGGGTACGGTAGTGGGCTACGAGCAGTACTTC. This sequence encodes CAISDSPAGGTVVGYEQYF.

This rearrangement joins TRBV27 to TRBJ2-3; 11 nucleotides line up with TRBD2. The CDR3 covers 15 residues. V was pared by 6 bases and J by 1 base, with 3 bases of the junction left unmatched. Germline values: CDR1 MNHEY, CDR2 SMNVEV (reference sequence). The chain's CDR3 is CASRLGLAGTDTQYF. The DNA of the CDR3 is TGTGCCAGCAGACTGGGACTAGCGGGCACAGATACGCAGTATTTT.

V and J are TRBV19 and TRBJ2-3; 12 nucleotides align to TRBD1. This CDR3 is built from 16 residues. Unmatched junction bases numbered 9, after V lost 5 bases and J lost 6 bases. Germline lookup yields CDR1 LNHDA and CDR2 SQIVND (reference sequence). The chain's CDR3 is CASSPPGQGAGDTQYF. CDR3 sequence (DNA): TGTGCCAGTAGTCCCCCGGGACAGGGGGCTGGGGATACGCAGTATTTT.

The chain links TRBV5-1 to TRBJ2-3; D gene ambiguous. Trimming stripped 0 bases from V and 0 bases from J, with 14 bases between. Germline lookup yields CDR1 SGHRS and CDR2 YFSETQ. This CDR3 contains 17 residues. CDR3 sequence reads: CASSLAYQDISTDTQYF. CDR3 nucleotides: TGCGCCAGCAGCTTGGCTTACCAGGATATTAGCACAGATACGCAGTATTTT.

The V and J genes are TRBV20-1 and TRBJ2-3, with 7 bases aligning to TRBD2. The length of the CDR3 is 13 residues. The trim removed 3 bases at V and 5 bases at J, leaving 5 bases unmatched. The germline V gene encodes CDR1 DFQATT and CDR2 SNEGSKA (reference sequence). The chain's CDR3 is CSASGTNRDTQYF. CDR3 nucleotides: TGCAGTGCTAGTGGGACTAACAGAGATACGCAGTATTTT.

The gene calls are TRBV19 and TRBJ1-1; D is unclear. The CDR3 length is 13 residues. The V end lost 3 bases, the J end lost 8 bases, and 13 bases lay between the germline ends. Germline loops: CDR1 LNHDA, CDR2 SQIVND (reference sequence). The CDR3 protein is CASSIAQAGEAFF. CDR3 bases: TGTGCCAGTAGTATCGCCCAAGCGGGGGAAGCTTTCTTT.

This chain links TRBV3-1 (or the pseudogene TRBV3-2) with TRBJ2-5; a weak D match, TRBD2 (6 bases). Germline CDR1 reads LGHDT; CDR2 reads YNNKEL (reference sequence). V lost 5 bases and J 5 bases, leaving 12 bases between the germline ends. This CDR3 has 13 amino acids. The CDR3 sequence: CASSMAGTETQYF. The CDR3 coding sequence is TGTGCCAGCAGCATGGCGGGAACTGAGACCCAGTACTTC.

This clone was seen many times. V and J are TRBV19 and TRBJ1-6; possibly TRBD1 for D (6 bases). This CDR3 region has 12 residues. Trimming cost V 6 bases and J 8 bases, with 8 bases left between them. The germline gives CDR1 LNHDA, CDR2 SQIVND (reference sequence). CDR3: CASSYRDSPLHF. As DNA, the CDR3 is TGTGCCAGTAGCTACAGGGATTCACCCCTCCACTTT.

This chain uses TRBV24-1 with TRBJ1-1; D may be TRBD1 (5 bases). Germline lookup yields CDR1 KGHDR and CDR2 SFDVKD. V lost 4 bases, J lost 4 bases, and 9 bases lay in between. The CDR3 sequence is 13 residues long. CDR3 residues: CATSEPGFTEAFF. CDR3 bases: TGTGCCACCAGTGAACCAGGGTTCACTGAAGCTTTCTTT.

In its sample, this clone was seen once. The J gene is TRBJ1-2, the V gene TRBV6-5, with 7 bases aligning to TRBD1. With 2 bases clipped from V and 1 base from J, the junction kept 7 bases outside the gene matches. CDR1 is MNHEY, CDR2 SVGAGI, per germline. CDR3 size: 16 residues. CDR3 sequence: CASSYPQGTRNYGYTF. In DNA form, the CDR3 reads TGTGCCAGCAGTTACCCACAGGGGACACGTAACTATGGCTACACCTTC.

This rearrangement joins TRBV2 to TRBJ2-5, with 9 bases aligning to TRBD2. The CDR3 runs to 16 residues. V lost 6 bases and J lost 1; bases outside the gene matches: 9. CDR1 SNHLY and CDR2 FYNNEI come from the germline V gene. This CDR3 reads CASSKSGLAFQETQYF. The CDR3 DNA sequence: TGTGCCAGCAGCAAAAGCGGACTAGCGTTCCAAGAGACCCAGTACTTC.

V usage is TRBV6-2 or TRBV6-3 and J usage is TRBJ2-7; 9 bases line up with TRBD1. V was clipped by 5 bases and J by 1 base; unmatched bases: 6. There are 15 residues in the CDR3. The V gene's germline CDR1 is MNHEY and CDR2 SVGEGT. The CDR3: CASSLGQGLSYEQYF. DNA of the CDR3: TGTGCCAGCAGTCTGGGACAGGGACTTTCCTACGAGCAGTACTTC.

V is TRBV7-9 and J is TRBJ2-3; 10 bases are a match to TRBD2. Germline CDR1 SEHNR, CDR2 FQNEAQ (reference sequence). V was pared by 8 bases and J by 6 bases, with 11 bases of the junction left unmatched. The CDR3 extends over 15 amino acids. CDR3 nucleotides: TGTGCCAGCTCCGGAGGGACTAGCGTTATGGATACGCAGTATTTT. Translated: CASSGGTSVMDTQYF.

The CDR3 coding sequence is TGTGCCAGCAGTGAAGTACAGATAGACACTGAAGCTTTCTTT. Translating gives CASSEVQIDTEAFF. This chain connects TRBV6-1 to TRBJ1-1; D is unresolved. Trimming pared 1 base from V and 3 bases from J, leaving 9 bases between. This CDR3 contains 14 residues. Germline V gene sequence: CDR1 MNHNS, CDR2 SASEGT.

Written as DNA, the CDR3 is TGTGCCAGCAGCCATACAGGGACCTATGTTACAGATACGCAGTATTTT. This translates into CASSHTGTYVTDTQYF. This chain joins TRBV7-2 and TRBJ2-3, with D possibly being TRBD1 (6 bases). The CDR3 contains 16 residues. Per the germline V gene, CDR1 is SGHTA and CDR2 is FQGNSA. Trimming took 5 bases from V and 3 from J, leaving 18 bases between them.

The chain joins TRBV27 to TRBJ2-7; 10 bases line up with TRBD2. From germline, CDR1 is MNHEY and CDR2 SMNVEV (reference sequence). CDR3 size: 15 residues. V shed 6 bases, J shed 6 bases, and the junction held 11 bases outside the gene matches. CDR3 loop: CASSPTSGIPAEQYF. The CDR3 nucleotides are TGTGCCAGCAGCCCTACTAGCGGGATTCCCGCCGAGCAGTACTTC.

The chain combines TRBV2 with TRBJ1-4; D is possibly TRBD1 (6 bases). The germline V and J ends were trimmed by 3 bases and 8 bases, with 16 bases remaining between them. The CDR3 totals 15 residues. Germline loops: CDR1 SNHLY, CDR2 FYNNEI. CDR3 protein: CASSDRGRGEEKLFF. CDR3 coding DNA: TGTGCCAGCAGTGATCGCGGCAGGGGCGAAGAAAAACTGTTTTTT.

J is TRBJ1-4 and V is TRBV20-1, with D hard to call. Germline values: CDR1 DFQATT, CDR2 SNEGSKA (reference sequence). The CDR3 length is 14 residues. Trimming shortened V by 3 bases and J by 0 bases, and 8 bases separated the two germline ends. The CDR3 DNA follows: TGCAGTGCTAGTCCGGGGACAACTAATGAAAAACTGTTTTTT. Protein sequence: CSASPGTTNEKLFF.